The next 23 T cell receptor beta chains were all read from a single sample in a study of molecular identifiers for immune sequencing clone quantification (dated by TCRdb to between 2018 and 2020). Libraries were constructed by PCR. For sequencing, an Illumina HiSeq 4000 was employed. TCRdb reworked the public reads: Q25 trimming with fastp, MiXCR clone assembly, productive beta chains retained. Identical CDR3 proteins give one entry, which carries the most common genes and DNA. This sample comprises about 640,000 distinct CDR3 sequences, 15% to 20% of them detected only once. 0.75% to 0.95% of the sample goes to the ten largest clones. The sample was naive CD8+ T cells from blood, with Jurkat cell RNA spiked in. The label giving this sample's cell subset or site can be read as: FACS-sorted CD8+CD4-CCR7+CD45RA+ naive T cells. All receptors come from a human donor in good health. Some libraries in this study had Jurkat cell RNA spiked in.

There are a few counts of this clonotype. This chain links TRBV10-2 with TRBJ2-1; D unclear. Deletions cut 7 bases from V and 1 base from J, with 8 bases between. This CDR3 region has 13 residues. Germline-derived CDR1 and CDR2 are WSHSY and SAAADI. CDR3 amino acids: CASNSPSYNEQFF. CDR3 DNA: TGCGCCAGCAACAGCCCTTCCTACAATGAGCAGTTCTTC.

The rearrangement joins TRBV24-1 to TRBJ2-6; 7 bases agree with TRBD1. Germline-derived CDR1 and CDR2 are KGHDR and SFDVKD. V was clipped by 4 bases and J by 4 bases; unmatched bases: 6. This CDR3 has 16 residues. DNA for the CDR3: TGTGCCACCAGTGACCCCACAGGGGTAGGGGCCAACGTCCTGACTTTC. This encodes CATSDPTGVGANVLTF.

The rearrangement uses TRBV4-3 and TRBJ2-1, with D unclear. Germline V gives CDR1 LGHNA, CDR2 YSLEER. The CDR3 consists of 17 residues. V lost 0 bases, J lost 2 bases, and 14 bases lay in between. CDR3 in DNA: TGCGCCAGCAGCCAAGATTTTCGGACGGGTACCTACAATGAGCAGTTCTTC. Translating it yields CASSQDFRTGTYNEQFF.

This clonotype was recorded many times. This chain links TRBV7-2 with TRBJ2-3; D gene unclear. CDR1 and CDR2 from the germline V gene are SGHTA and FQGNSA. This CDR3 comprises 16 residues. V was clipped by 0 bases and J by 0 bases, with 10 bases between them. CDR3 DNA: TGTGCCAGCAGCTTAGCGGTGGCGGTCAGCACAGATACGCAGTATTTT. This gives the protein CASSLAVAVSTDTQYF. The variable domain in full, completed from reference TRBV7-2 and TRBJ2-3, reads GAGVSQSPSNKVTEKGKDVELRCDPISGHTALYWYRQSLGQGLEFLIYFQGNSAPDKSGLPSDRFSAERTGGSVSTLTIQRTQQEDSAVYLCASSLAVAVSTDTQYFGPGTRLTVL.

The chain carries TRBV27 and TRBJ1-1; 7 nucleotides agree with TRBD1. The junction had 7 bases not matched to a gene; V was cut back by 5 bases and J by 4 bases. The CDR3 has 14 amino acids. Per the germline V gene, CDR1 is MNHEY and CDR2 is SMNVEV (reference sequence). The DNA of the CDR3 is TGTGCCAGCAGTCTACAGGGGTTAGCCACTGAAGCTTTCTTT. This translates into CASSLQGLATEAFF.

There are many counts of this clonotype. The chain couples TRBV27 to TRBJ2-3, with a possible D match to TRBD1 (5 bases). In germline, CDR1 is MNHEY, CDR2 SMNVEV (reference sequence). Trimming stripped 0 bases from V and 4 bases from J, with 11 bases between. The CDR3 contains 15 residues. In nucleotides, the CDR3 is TGTGCCAGCAGTTTATCCACCTTAGGGGCAGATACGCAGTATTTT. Translated, it gives CASSLSTLGADTQYF.

This clonotype occurred many times. V usage is TRBV15 and J usage is TRBJ1-1; no firm D call. Germline loops: CDR1 LNHNV, CDR2 YYDKDF (reference sequence). The germline V and J ends were trimmed by 0 bases and 5 bases, with 13 bases remaining between them. This CDR3 spans 15 amino acids. This CDR3 is CATSRDMSTGTEAFF. The CDR3 nucleotides read TGTGCCACCAGCAGAGATATGAGTACCGGGACTGAAGCTTTCTTT.

This clonotype was counted many times. As DNA, the CDR3 is TGTGCTAGTGCCAATGCGGGACTTTCGAACTATGGCTACACCTTC. It translates to CASANAGLSNYGYTF. The J gene is TRBJ1-2, the V gene TRBV12-5, with D maybe TRBD1 (5 bases). CDR1 is LGHNT, CDR2 FRNRAP, per germline. Trimming pared 7 bases from V and 2 bases from J, leaving 17 bases between. This CDR3 is 15 amino acids long.

As for this clonotype: Lacking the conserved final phenylalanine or tryptophan, this CDR3 likely reflects a read error. This rearrangement joins TRBV27 to TRBJ1-1; weak D call: TRBD1 (5 bases). CDR1 and CDR2 (germline): MNHEY, SMNVEV (reference sequence). The CDR3 is 16 amino acids. CDR3 DNA sequence: TGTGCCAACAGTTTAATTTCCGCAGGGCCCAACACTGAAGCTTTCCTT. Translating gives CANSLISAGPNTEAFL.

This clonotype has ten or more counts. Here the CDR3 reads CASSESRLETQYF. DNA of the CDR3: TGTGCCAGCAGTGAATCTAGGCTAGAGACCCAGTACTTC. This rearrangement joins TRBV25-1 to TRBJ2-5, with D unclear. Trimming took off 1 base at V and 4 bases at J, with 7 bases between the two ends. Germline V gives CDR1 MGHDK, CDR2 SYGVNS. This CDR3 has 13 residues.

This chain uses TRBV20-1 with TRBJ2-3, with 9 bases lining up with TRBD2. J gave up 1 base and V 5 bases, and 7 bases lay outside the gene matches. CDR1 and CDR2 (germline): DFQATT, SNEGSKA (reference sequence). This CDR3 comprises 15 residues. The CDR3 protein is CSAGPSGICTDTQYF. The CDR3 DNA sequence: TGCAGTGCTGGGCCTAGCGGGATATGCACAGATACGCAGTATTTT.

This clonotype came up many times. The chain is built from TRBV9 and TRBJ1-6, with 7 nucleotides matching TRBD1. CDR3 length: 15 residues. Germline CDR1 and CDR2: SGDLS and YYNGEE. Germline trimming cut 3 bases from V and 7 bases from J; bases unmatched to any gene: 7. The CDR3 DNA reads TGTGCCAGCAGCGCCGGGGGACAGATAAATTCACCCCTCCACTTT. Translation gives CASSAGGQINSPLHF. The whole variable domain, remainder taken from reference TRBV9 and TRBJ1-6, is DSGVTQTPKHLITATGQRVTLRCSPRSGDLSVYWYQQSLDQGLQFLIQYYNGEERAKGNILERFSAQQFPDLHSELNLSSLELGDSALYFCASSAGGQINSPLHFGNGTRLTVT.

Comments on this clonotype: This sequence may be a read error, since a much larger clone differs from it by one base. The chain employs TRBV12-3 or TRBV12-4 and TRBJ1-5; D gene unclear. CDR3 length: 16 residues. Trimming took 3 bases from V and 9 from J, leaving 21 bases between them. This chain's CDR3 is CASSFLRHPRDRPQHF. The CDR3, as DNA: TGTGCCAGCAGTTTCCTGAGGCATCCCCGGGATCGGCCCCAGCATTTT.

There are many counts of this clonotype. The chain has TRBV20-1 and TRBJ2-7, with 11 bases lining up with TRBD1. Germline V CDR1 and CDR2: DFQATT, SNEGSKA (reference sequence). The CDR3 has 15 amino acids. The ends lost 2 bases at V and 4 bases at J; junction bases unmatched: 7. DNA of the CDR3: TGCAGTGCTAGACCCGCGGACAGGGGGCTTTACGAGCAGTACTTC. Protein: CSARPADRGLYEQYF.

This clonotype came up many times. The chain couples TRBV6-1 to TRBJ1-5; D is unresolved. Trimming stripped 8 bases from V and 2 bases from J, with 13 bases between. Germline V gives CDR1 MNHNS, CDR2 SASEGT. The CDR3 has 14 residues. The CDR3: CASSDDIRNQPQHF. CDR3 DNA sequence: TGTGCCAGCTCTGACGACATACGCAATCAGCCCCAGCATTTT.

On this clonotype: This may arise from a read error, as a much more abundant clone is one base away. This chain connects TRBV24-1 to TRBJ2-7; D is possibly TRBD2 (5 bases). Germline CDR1 reads KGHDR; CDR2 reads SFDVKD. Trimming took 9 bases from V and 0 from J, leaving 11 bases between them. The CDR3 extends over 13 amino acids. The CDR3 loop is CATSVGVSYEQYF. The CDR3 nucleotides are TGTGCCACCTCGGTCGGGGTCTCCTACGAGCAGTACTTC.

In the case of this clonotype: This clone may be a read error of a much larger clone one base away. The chain is built from TRBV28 and TRBJ2-1; D not resolved. V lost 5 bases and J lost 0, with 11 bases in between. CDR3 length equals 15 residues. The germline gives CDR1 MDHEN, CDR2 SYDVKM. CDR3 bases: TGTGCCAGCAGTCCACAACCGAGCTCCTACAATGAGCAGTTCTTC. The encoded protein is CASSPQPSSYNEQFF.

Many counts were recorded for this clonotype. The chain joins TRBV11-2 to TRBJ2-2; possibly TRBD2 for D (6 bases). V lost 6 bases to trimming and J lost 3 bases, with 11 bases between them. This CDR3 contains 14 residues. Germline V gene lookup returns CDR1 SGHAT and CDR2 FQNNGV. The CDR3 DNA reads TGTGCCAGCAGTTCGGGAGTCTACACCGGGGAGCTGTTTTTT. It encodes CASSSGVYTGELFF.

V and J are TRBV20-1 and TRBJ1-4; possibly TRBD1 for D (5 bases). CDR3 length equals 17 residues. Germline V lookup: CDR1 DFQATT, CDR2 SNEGSKA (reference sequence). Between the trimmed V and J ends, which lost 6 bases and 5 bases, there was a span of 25 bases. As DNA, the CDR3 is TGCAGTGCCAGGGATTTTAGGGAGGTATTCGAGAATGAAAAACTGTTTTTT. Encoded protein: CSARDFREVFENEKLFF.

This clonotype has ten or more counts. The rearrangement uses TRBV2 and TRBJ2-3, with 14 bases fitting TRBD2. The CDR3 is 15 residues long. Germline assignment: CDR1 SNHLY and CDR2 FYNNEI. V shed 6 bases and J 2 bases; nucleotides not matched to a gene: 1. CDR3 bases: TGTGCCAGCAGGGGACTAGCGGGGGCCACAGATACGCAGTATTTT. Amino acids: CASRGLAGATDTQYF.

This clonotype has a count of ten or more. The J gene is TRBJ2-6, the V gene TRBV29-1; D gene uncertain. Per germline, CDR1 SQVTM and CDR2 ANQGSEA. The V end was cut by 1 base, the J end by 2 bases, with 12 bases between. This CDR3 has 16 amino acids. Here the CDR3 reads CSVEAPSNPGANVLTF. CDR3 in DNA: TGCAGCGTTGAAGCCCCCTCAAATCCTGGGGCCAACGTCCTGACTTTC.

The chain uses TRBV4-2 and TRBJ1-1; TRBD1 agrees at 7 bases. The CDR3 extends over 16 amino acids. Germline V CDR1 and CDR2: LGHNA, YNFKEQ. The V gene end was trimmed by 4 bases and the J gene end by 3 bases; junction bases not matched to a gene: 11. The DNA for the CDR3 is TGTGCCAGCAGCCCCACAGAACTAGACAGGGACACTGAAGCTTTCTTT. Its protein is CASSPTELDRDTEAFF.

The chain recombines TRBV6-5 with TRBJ2-1; 8 bases line up with TRBD1. With 2 bases clipped from V and 9 bases from J, the junction kept 9 bases outside the gene matches. The CDR3 is 15 residues long. Per the germline V gene, CDR1 is MNHEY and CDR2 is SVGAGI. CDR3 in amino acids: CASSYGTGAYGEQFF. CDR3 sequence (DNA): TGTGCCAGCAGTTACGGGACAGGAGCTTACGGTGAGCAGTTCTTC.